These 7 T cell receptor beta chains were sequenced from one sample in a study of CD8+CD57+ T cells in acquired aplastic anemia. Profiles of TCR beta VDJ and CDR3 were generated from a genomic DNA template. Each CDR3 protein gets one entry after TCRdb re-called the reads with MiXCR. The sample contains 200,000 to 250,000 distinct CDR3 sequences, 61% of which appear only once. The sequencing input was sorted CD4+, CD8+, or CD8+CD57+ T cells (not recorded which) from PBMCs. These TCRs come from a human donor in good health.

This clonotype was picked up many times. The genes are TRBV4-3 and TRBJ2-1; 10 positions match TRBD1. The junction had 7 bases not matched to a gene; V was cut back by 0 bases and J by 5 bases. CDR3 length: 17 residues. Germline assignment: CDR1 LGHNA and CDR2 YSLEER. CDR3 DNA sequence: TGCGCCAGCAGCCAAGAAGGGCTGGGACAGGGGAACAATGAGCAGTTCTTC. It encodes CASSQEGLGQGNNEQFF.

This clonotype was recorded only once. V is TRBV6-1 and J is TRBJ2-5, with D perhaps assigned TRBD1 or TRBD2 (6 bases each). Germline loops: CDR1 MNHNS, CDR2 SASEGT. The CDR3 covers 16 residues. V was cut by 4 bases and J by 9 bases, with 24 bases left in between. CDR3 nucleotides: TGTGCCAGCAGTGTTGTCAGGGGAGGACGCAATCAGCCCCAGTACTTC. It specifies CASSVVRGGRNQPQYF.

This clonotype was counted a few times. V and J are TRBV11-2 and TRBJ2-5, with D hard to call. The DNA end is more similar to TRBJ2-7, so the J call may be wrong. There are 16 residues in the CDR3. Germline V gene sequence: CDR1 SGHAT, CDR2 FQNNGV. In DNA form, the CDR3 reads TGTGCCAGCAGCTTAGCCGCAAGGGTAAGGGTCTACGAGCAGTACTTC. This codes for CASSLAARVRVYEQYF.

The rearrangement links TRBV2 to TRBJ2-1; 13 bases line up with TRBD2. J was trimmed by 5 bases and V by 6 bases; bases with no gene match: 4. The length of the CDR3 is 15 residues. The germline CDR1 and CDR2 sequences are SNHLY and FYNNEI. CDR3 residues: CASRETSGGHNEQFF. CDR3 nucleotide sequence: TGTGCCAGCAGGGAGACTAGCGGGGGGCACAATGAGCAGTTCTTC. Drawing the rest from reference TRBV2 and TRBJ2-1, the complete variable domain is EPEVTQTPSHQVTQMGQEVILRCVPISNHLYFYWYRQILGQKVEFLVSFYNNEISEKSEIFDDQFSVERPDGSNFTLKIRSTKLEDSAMYFCASRETSGGHNEQFFGPGTRLTVL.

In nucleotides, the CDR3 is TGTGCCACCAGTGTCGTGAATGAGCAGTATTTT. Translation gives CATSVVNEQYF. The V call is TRBV24-1, the J call TRBJ2-3; D not resolved. Trimming cost V 5 bases and J 11 bases, with 10 bases left between them. The germline gives CDR1 KGHDR, CDR2 SFDVKD. This CDR3 is 11 amino acids long.

There are many counts of this clonotype. This CDR3 is CASTIGSLNQPQHF. CDR3 nucleotides: TGTGCCAGCACTATTGGGTCATTGAATCAGCCCCAGCATTTT. The genes are TRBV6-6 and TRBJ1-5; D ambiguous. The ends were cut back, 7 bases at V and 4 bases at J, with 14 bases in the middle. Germline V CDR1 and CDR2: MNHNY, SVGAGI (reference sequence). This CDR3 has 14 residues.

This chain links TRBV29-1 with TRBJ2-5, with 9 bases matching TRBD1. In germline, CDR1 is SQVTM, CDR2 ANQGSEA. V dropped 8 bases and J dropped 5; count of bases not matched to a gene: 12. The CDR3 runs 14 residues. The CDR3 sequence: CSSKTRTGVETQYF. The CDR3 DNA reads as TGCAGCTCAAAAACCCGGACAGGGGTCGAGACCCAGTACTTC.